This T cell receptor (beta chain) was identified during a study of cytomegalovirus exposure and HLA in healthy donors. General study results and limits: As a later analysis showed, a missense DCLRE1C variant was linked to trimming of TCR beta V- and J-genes. Most TCR sequences were uncommon, yet certain public TCRs appeared in many donors. In a later analysis, common viral pathogens appeared linked to several of the most significant clusters.

CDR3 length: 13 amino acids. Trimming pared 4 bases from V and 7 bases from J, leaving 10 bases between. Germline-derived CDR1 and CDR2 are SGHVS and FQNEAQ. With 60 Vbeta and 13 Jbeta primers, the PCR was carried out. Assay used: immunoSEQ multiplex PCR; TCRdb lists only in-frame clones, some missing. The sample totals 150,000 to 200,000 clones. For this clone: Its target is unknown.

The TCR comes from a man aged 25-45 years in good health and CMV-seronegative. The chain employs TRBV7-8 and TRBJ2-2; D unresolved. Sequencing used PBMCs. The CDR3 is CASSSLSGGELFF. The CDR3 coding sequence is TGTGCCAGCAGCTCCCTTAGTGGCGGGGAGCTGTTTTTT.